Below are 5 T cell receptor beta chains sequenced from a single sample in a study of CD4 T cells in relation to SARS-CoV-2 and coronaviruses. These receptors have no identified antigens. Libraries were prepared by immunoSEQ multiplex PCR; TCRdb keeps only in-frame clonotypes and omits some of them. This table holds 15,000 to 20,000 clones, around 77% found once. The unexposed donors gave CD4+ T cells in about 2011-2018, prior to COVID-19. CD4+ T cells were isolated from the cells after 10 days of culture. The sample was CD4+ T cells from PBMCs, cultured in vitro. The receptors here all came from a human donor in good health.

This sequence joins TRBV2 and TRBJ1-1; D remains unclear. Per germline, CDR1 SNHLY and CDR2 FYNNEI. Trimming left V 6 bases short and J 0 bases short, with 11 bases between. The CDR3 contains 14 residues. The DNA for the CDR3 is TGTGCCAGCAGACCGAGGGAGTTGAACACTGAAGCTTTCTTT. Amino acids: CASRPRELNTEAFF.

The chain uses TRBV5-1 and TRBJ2-1, with 9 bases matching TRBD2. The V segment lost 5 bases and the J segment 7 bases; nucleotides outside the gene matches: 10. Germline-derived CDR1 and CDR2 are SGHRS and YFSETQ. The CDR3 length is 15 residues. The CDR3 spells CASRLTAGGLNEQFF. The CDR3 DNA follows: TGCGCCAGCAGATTGACGGCGGGAGGGCTAAATGAGCAGTTCTTC. Full variable domain (remainder filled in from reference TRBV5-1 and TRBJ2-1): KAGVTQTPRYLIKTRGQQVTLSCSPISGHRSVSWYQQTPGQGLQFLFEYFSETQRNKGNFPGRFSGRQFSNSRSEMNVSTLELGDSALYLCASRLTAGGLNEQFFGPGTRLTVL.

The rearrangement joins TRBV3-1 (or the pseudogene TRBV3-2) to TRBJ2-1; 14 nucleotides agree with TRBD2. This CDR3 has 16 residues. CDR1 and CDR2 from the germline V gene are LGHDT and YNNKEL (reference sequence). Trimming at V came to 0 bases and at J to 12 bases, leaving 7 bases not matched to a gene. The DNA of the CDR3 is TGTGCCAGCAGCCAAGATTTGACTAGCGGGAGGGAGAGGCAGTTCTTC. Translated: CASSQDLTSGRERQFF.

This chain links TRBV19 with TRBJ2-3; TRBD2 might be the D (6 bases). The CDR3 runs 15 residues. Trimming pared 11 bases from V and 1 base from J, leaving 19 bases between. Germline CDR1 is LNHDA and CDR2 is SQIVND (reference sequence). In DNA form, the CDR3 reads TGTGCCTGCCGGGGACTCCCCTATGGCACAGATACGCAGTATTTT. Translating it yields CACRGLPYGTDTQYF.

This clone appeared a single time. J is TRBJ2-4 and V is TRBV27; 9 nucleotides line up with TRBD1. The CDR3 is made up of 16 amino acids. The V and J ends lost 5 bases and 6 bases, in that order; junction bases with no gene match: 11. Per germline, CDR1 MNHEY and CDR2 SMNVEV (reference sequence). CDR3 residues: CASSPGQGGRLNIQYF. The CDR3 bases are TGTGCCAGCAGTCCGGGACAGGGAGGAAGACTAAACATTCAGTACTTC.